This T cell receptor (beta chain) came from a study of blood T cell repertoires in COVID-19. Study in general: Samples representing acute and convalescent COVID-19 were sourced from the United States, Italy and Spain. PBMCs, B-cell-depleted T cells, or T cells provided the cDNA or gDNA that made up the material.

Germline CDR1 reads SGDLS; CDR2 reads YYNGEE. This CDR3 region has 16 residues. The ends lost 0 bases at V and 11 bases at J; junction bases unmatched: 9. Under the authors' procedure: Using reference gene primer amplification, nucleated cell counts were estimated. The assay was immunoSEQ multiplex PCR, and TCRdb's table has in-frame clones only and misses some. For V, J and clone size, that table is used; D and trimming come from the DNA. The sample yields tens of thousands of clones, 88% seen once. The specimen sequenced was peripheral blood. The chain employs TRBV9 and TRBJ1-6, with 9 positions matching TRBD1. The source of this sequence is a man aged 50 to 60 with active COVID-19. CDR3 sequence: CASSVEQGAGATPLHF. The CDR3 nucleotides are TGTGCCAGCAGCGTAGAACAGGGGGCCGGAGCGACACCCCTCCACTTT.